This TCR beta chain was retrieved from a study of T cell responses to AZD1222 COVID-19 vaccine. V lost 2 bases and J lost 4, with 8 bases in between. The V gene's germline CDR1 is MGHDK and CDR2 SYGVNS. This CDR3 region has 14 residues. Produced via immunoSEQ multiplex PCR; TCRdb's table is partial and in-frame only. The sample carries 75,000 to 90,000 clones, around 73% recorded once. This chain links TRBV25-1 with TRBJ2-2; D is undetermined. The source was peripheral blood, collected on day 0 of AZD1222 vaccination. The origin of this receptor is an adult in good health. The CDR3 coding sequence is TGTGCCAGCAGTGAAAGTTTGGCCACCGGGGAGCTGTTTTTT. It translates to CASSESLATGELFF.